Following are 30 T cell receptor beta chains from one sample sequenced in a study of cytomegalovirus exposure and HLA in healthy donors. PCR involved 60 Vbeta and 13 Jbeta primers. Clones were read by immunoSEQ multiplex PCR, and TCRdb kept only the in-frame ones, dropping some. The table shows over 150,000 clones, with roughly 75% occurring only once. Input material: PBMCs. The receptors stem from a woman aged 50 to 60 in good health and CMV-seropositive.

A single count supports this clone. The chain links TRBV7-6 to TRBJ2-7; 7 bases map to TRBD2. CDR1 is SGHVS, CDR2 FNYEAQ, per germline. The V segment lost 6 bases and the J segment 6 bases; nucleotides outside the gene matches: 11. This CDR3 is built from 14 residues. This CDR3 reads CASSRSGKKLEQYF. The CDR3 nucleotides read TGTGCCAGCAGTCGGAGCGGGAAAAAGCTCGAGCAGTACTTC.

The chain is built from TRBV13 and TRBJ2-1, with 8 bases lining up with TRBD2. This CDR3 has 13 amino acids. Trimming at V came to 5 bases and at J to 15 bases, leaving 12 bases not matched to a gene. Germline V lookup: CDR1 PRHDT, CDR2 FYEKMQ (reference sequence). The chain's CDR3 is CASSKRGGGPPFF. CDR3 sequence (DNA): TGTGCCAGCAGCAAGAGGGGCGGGGGGCCCCCGTTCTTC.

The CDR3 sequence: CASSAFDRVRGYTF. The CDR3 DNA reads as TGTGCCAGTAGTGCCTTCGACAGGGTTAGGGGCTACACCTTC. The chain carries TRBV19 and TRBJ1-2; 7 nucleotides align to TRBD1. CDR3 length: 14 amino acids. J gave up 8 bases and V 5 bases, and 11 bases lay outside the gene matches. In germline, CDR1 is LNHDA, CDR2 SQIVND (reference sequence).

This clone has a single count. The J gene is TRBJ2-7, the V gene TRBV7-2; 8 nucleotides agree with TRBD1. This CDR3 is built from 15 residues. The germline CDR1 and CDR2 sequences are SGHTA and FQGNSA. Trimming at V came to 4 bases and at J to 3 bases, leaving 8 bases not matched to a gene. The CDR3 is CASSSPGQAYYEQYF. In DNA, the CDR3 is TGTGCCAGCAGCTCACCGGGACAGGCCTACTACGAGCAGTACTTC.

This clone was seen a handful of times. V is TRBV7-2 and J is TRBJ2-5, with 9 bases lining up with TRBD1. CDR3 length: 14 amino acids. With V trimmed by 5 bases and J by 11 bases, 12 bases remained unmatched. CDR1 is SGHTA, CDR2 FQGNSA, per germline. The CDR3 DNA sequence: TGTGCCAGCAGCGCCATACAGGGGGCAGGGGAGCAGTACTTC. Translation: CASSAIQGAGEQYF.

This rearrangement joins TRBV7-9 to TRBJ1-6; the D gene is possibly TRBD1 (5 bases). V gave up 9 bases and J gave up 8 bases, with 20 bases separating them. Germline-derived CDR1 and CDR2 are SEHNR and FQNEAQ (reference sequence). The CDR3 contains 15 residues. The CDR3, as DNA: TGTGCCAGTACCCCCAAGACCGCAGGGCATTCACCCCTCCACTTT. Its protein is CASTPKTAGHSPLHF. The variable domain in full, with the rest retrieved from reference TRBV7-9 and TRBJ1-6, is DTGVSQNPRHKITKRGQNVTFRCDPISEHNRLYWYRQTLGQGPEFLTYFQNEAQLEKSRLLSDRFSAERPKGSFSTLEIQRTEQGDSAMYLCASTPKTAGHSPLHFGNGTRLTVT.

The J gene is TRBJ2-5, the V gene TRBV7-2; D perhaps matches TRBD1 (5 bases). This CDR3 region has 15 residues. The ends were cut back, 3 bases at V and 7 bases at J, with 18 bases in the middle. CDR1 and CDR2 (germline): SGHTA, FQGNSA. The DNA of the CDR3 is TGTGCCAGCAGCTTTGGACCCATGGGGCAGACGACCCAGTACTTC. Encoded protein: CASSFGPMGQTTQYF.

The chain carries TRBV19 and TRBJ2-3, with a possible D match to TRBD2 (5 bases). Looked up from germline, CDR1 is LNHDA and CDR2 is SQIVND (reference sequence). V gave up 4 bases and J gave up 6 bases, with 14 bases separating them. The CDR3 is 14 residues long. This CDR3 is CASSSRGYVDTQYF. The CDR3 DNA reads TGTGCCAGTAGTAGCCGGGGTTACGTGGATACGCAGTATTTT.

There are a few counts of this clone. This rearrangement joins TRBV7-2 to TRBJ2-5, with D possibly TRBD1 on 5 matching bases. V shed 1 base and J shed 6 bases, with 12 bases lying between them. Germline V gene data show CDR1 as SGHTA and CDR2 as FQGNSA. This CDR3 region has 14 residues. CDR3 in DNA: TGTGCCAGCAGCTTAGGGTCAGGGTTAAAGACCCAGTACTTC. Its translation is CASSLGSGLKTQYF.

The V call is TRBV30, the J call TRBJ1-2, with 7 positions matching TRBD1. The CDR3 runs to 12 residues. Losses at the gene ends were 2 bases for V and 5 bases for J; bases not matched to a gene: 2. CDR1 and CDR2 (germline): GTSNPN, SVGIG (reference sequence). CDR3 region: CAWSKTGYGYTF. The CDR3 nucleotides read TGTGCCTGGAGTAAGACAGGGTATGGCTACACCTTC.

The gene calls are TRBV28 and TRBJ1-3; a weak D match, TRBD1 (6 bases). CDR3 length: 14 amino acids. Germline values: CDR1 MDHEN, CDR2 SYDVKM. V was shortened by 5 bases and J by 2 bases, with 10 bases between the two germline ends. This CDR3 reads CASSTQGPGNTIYF. The CDR3 nucleotides read TGTGCCAGCAGTACACAGGGTCCTGGAAACACCATATATTTT.

This sequence joins TRBV5-1 and TRBJ2-1; D perhaps matches TRBD1 (5 bases). V was trimmed by 6 bases and J by 5 bases, leaving 12 bases between them. Per the germline V gene, CDR1 is SGHRS and CDR2 is YFSETQ. The CDR3 length is 13 residues. The DNA for the CDR3 is TGCGCCAGCACCCCAGGGAACAACAATGAGCAGTTCTTC. Translating gives CASTPGNNNEQFF.

The CDR3 sequence: CASSSRRPNEKLFF. The CDR3, as DNA: TGTGCCAGCAGTTCTCGGCGGCCTAATGAAAAACTGTTTTTT. V usage is TRBV28 and J usage is TRBJ1-4; D not resolved. Germline V lookup: CDR1 MDHEN, CDR2 SYDVKM. Trimming left V 4 bases short and J 3 bases short, with 9 bases between. The length of the CDR3 is 14 residues.

This chain connects TRBV6-1 to TRBJ1-1; 7 bases agree with TRBD1. This CDR3 has 14 residues. From germline, CDR1 is MNHNS and CDR2 SASEGT. The V and J ends lost 2 bases and 1 base, in that order; junction bases with no gene match: 1. The CDR3 loop reads CASSEQGENTEAFF. CDR3 in DNA: TGTGCCAGCAGTGAACAGGGGGAGAACACTGAAGCTTTCTTT.

The rearrangement uses TRBV27 and TRBJ2-1; D might be TRBD2 (6 bases). CDR3 length: 15 amino acids. V gave up 6 bases and J gave up 2 bases, with 14 bases separating them. Germline CDR1 is MNHEY and CDR2 is SMNVEV (reference sequence). The CDR3 DNA sequence: TGTGCCAGCAGCCGAGCTAGCGTTCCCTACAATGAGCAGTTCTTC. Its translation is CASSRASVPYNEQFF.

The chain combines TRBV9 with TRBJ1-3, with a tentative D call TRBD1 (5 bases). Germline CDR1 SGDLS, CDR2 YYNGEE. The V end was cut by 4 bases, the J end by 3 bases, with 11 bases between. The CDR3 runs 14 residues. CDR3 sequence reads: CASSTQGYGNTIYF. In nucleotides, the CDR3 is TGTGCCAGCAGCACCCAGGGTTATGGAAACACCATATATTTT.

This sequence joins TRBV18 and TRBJ2-1; 10 bases are a match to TRBD2. Trimming took 3 bases from V and 9 from J; bases not matched to a gene: 8. CDR1 and CDR2 from the germline V gene are KGHSH and LQKENI. The CDR3 sequence is 15 residues long. CDR3 loop: CASSPGLARSGEQFF. DNA of the CDR3: TGTGCCAGCTCACCGGGACTAGCGCGCTCCGGTGAGCAGTTCTTC.

The chain has TRBV2 and TRBJ2-7, with 7 bases aligning to TRBD1. V was clipped by 10 bases and J by 1 base; unmatched bases: 4. The length of the CDR3 is 12 residues. The germline CDR1 and CDR2 sequences are SNHLY and FYNNEI. The CDR3 nucleotides are TGTGCCATGGCAGGGGGATCCTACGAGCAGTACTTC. The encoded protein is CAMAGGSYEQYF.

J is TRBJ1-2 and V is TRBV28; maybe TRBD1 (6 bases). V lost 3 bases, J lost 1 base, and 12 bases lay in between. The CDR3 totals 15 residues. Germline loops: CDR1 MDHEN, CDR2 SYDVKM. CDR3 coding DNA: TGTGCCAGCAGTTTTGGGGGAGGGGGTAACTATGGCTACACCTTC. Protein: CASSFGGGGNYGYTF.

The gene calls are TRBV29-1 and TRBJ2-1, with TRBD2 as a possible D gene (6 bases). Germline-derived CDR1 and CDR2 are SQVTM and ANQGSEA. The CDR3 runs 17 residues. V lost 6 bases to trimming and J lost 6 bases, with 27 bases between them. This CDR3 reads CSVLILAPRADRNEQFF. The CDR3 region has the DNA TGCAGCGTCCTGATCCTAGCGCCTCGAGCGGATCGCAATGAGCAGTTCTTC.

The chain carries TRBV14 and TRBJ2-1; 10 positions match TRBD1. The germline V gene has CDR1 SGHDN and CDR2 FVKESK. The CDR3 is 17 amino acids. V lost 4 bases and J lost 6; bases outside the gene matches: 12. CDR3 DNA sequence: TGTGCCAGCAGCCGGAAAGAGGGACAGGGGATCTCCAATGAGCAGTTCTTC. It yields the protein CASSRKEGQGISNEQFF. Drawing the rest from reference TRBV14 and TRBJ2-1, the complete variable domain is EAGVTQFPSHSVIEKGQTVTLRCDPISGHDNLYWYRRVMGKEIKFLLHFVKESKQDESGMPNNRFLAERTGGTYSTLKVQPAELEDSGVYFCASSRKEGQGISNEQFFGPGTRLTVL.

There are a few counts of this clone. CDR3 sequence reads: CASSPQGDREDGYTF. For the CDR3, the DNA is TGTGCCAGCTCACCACAAGGGGACAGGGAGGATGGCTACACCTTC. V gene TRBV18 combines with J gene TRBJ1-2, with 9 bases identical to TRBD1. This CDR3 region has 15 residues. Germline V gene lookup returns CDR1 KGHSH and CDR2 LQKENI. Trimming cost V 1 base and J 6 bases; bases outside gene matches: 6.

This rearrangement joins TRBV18 to TRBJ1-2; weak D call: TRBD1 (6 bases). The V end lost 4 bases, the J end lost 4 bases, and 19 bases lay between the germline ends. The germline V gene has CDR1 KGHSH and CDR2 LQKENI. The CDR3 runs to 16 residues. The CDR3 bases are TGTGCCAGCTCACAAACCGCCGGGACAAGCCGCTATGGCTACACCTTC. Translating it yields CASSQTAGTSRYGYTF.

The V and J genes are TRBV5-1 and TRBJ2-7; a possible D gene is TRBD2 (7 bases). V was trimmed by 7 bases and J by 7 bases, leaving 15 bases between them. This CDR3 spans 12 amino acids. Germline values: CDR1 SGHRS, CDR2 YFSETQ. This CDR3 reads CASSPGGREQYF. The DNA for the CDR3 is TGCGCCAGCTCGCCGGGGGGCCGGGAGCAGTACTTC. Variable domain in full (rest from reference TRBV5-1 and TRBJ2-7): KAGVTQTPRYLIKTRGQQVTLSCSPISGHRSVSWYQQTPGQGLQFLFEYFSETQRNKGNFPGRFSGRQFSNSRSEMNVSTLELGDSALYLCASSPGGREQYFGPGTRLTVT.

Of note for this clone: Mismatch with germline at one junction end may stem from a read error. The V gene is TRBV7-9, the J gene TRBJ2-7; 10 nucleotides match TRBD2. CDR1 SEHNR and CDR2 FQNEAQ come from the germline V gene (reference sequence). The CDR3 sequence is 15 residues long. CDR3 region: CSSSLGTSGTYEQYF. The CDR3 DNA reads TGTTCCAGCAGCTTGGGTACTAGCGGGACCTACGAGCAGTACTTC.

The chain links TRBV5-1 to TRBJ2-7, with D perhaps TRBD1 (6 bases). V lost 4 bases, J lost 5 bases, and 16 bases lay in between. Germline V gene lookup returns CDR1 SGHRS and CDR2 YFSETQ. This CDR3 region has 14 residues. This chain's CDR3 is CASSAGLNRDEQYF. The CDR3 bases are TGCGCCAGCAGCGCCGGACTTAACAGGGACGAGCAGTACTTC. The whole variable domain, remainder taken from reference TRBV5-1 and TRBJ2-7, is KAGVTQTPRYLIKTRGQQVTLSCSPISGHRSVSWYQQTPGQGLQFLFEYFSETQRNKGNFPGRFSGRQFSNSRSEMNVSTLELGDSALYLCASSAGLNRDEQYFGPGTRLTVT.

The chain carries TRBV13 and TRBJ2-3; TRBD2 matches 12 bases. Trimming took 5 bases from V and 5 from J; bases not matched to a gene: 11. This CDR3 is built from 17 residues. Germline loops: CDR1 PRHDT, CDR2 FYEKMQ (reference sequence). CDR3 DNA: TGTGCCAGCAGCATCTCTAGCGGGGGGGAAGTTGAAGATACGCAGTATTTT. Its protein product is CASSISSGGEVEDTQYF.

The gene calls are TRBV6-1 and TRBJ1-5; TRBD1 is a possible D gene (5 bases). V was pared by 6 bases and J by 4 bases, with 10 bases between. The CDR3 spans 13 residues. Germline V gene data show CDR1 as MNHNS and CDR2 as SASEGT. The DNA of the CDR3 is TGTGCCAGCAGCCTCAGGGAAAATCAGCCCCAGCATTTT. Protein sequence: CASSLRENQPQHF.

This clone was counted only a few times. The CDR3 loop reads CSVVGDRSTGELFF. CDR3 sequence (DNA): TGCAGCGTTGTTGGAGACAGAAGCACCGGGGAGCTGTTTTTT. The V call is TRBV29-1, the J call TRBJ2-2; a weak D match, TRBD1 (5 bases). Germline CDR1 reads SQVTM; CDR2 reads ANQGSEA. This CDR3 is 14 amino acids long. V was cut by 4 bases and J by 4 bases, with 13 bases left in between.

Worth noting for this clone: One end of the junction fails to match germline, which may point to a read error. The V and J genes are TRBV7-9 and TRBJ1-2; D remains unclear. The CDR3 loop spans 12 amino acids. Germline CDR1 reads SEHNR; CDR2 reads FQNEAQ (reference sequence). CDR3 loop: CSSSNLDYGYTF. As DNA, the CDR3 is TGTTCCAGCAGCAACCTAGACTATGGCTACACCTTC.